This T cell receptor (beta chain) was obtained from a study of blood T cell repertoires in COVID-19. Study-wide context: Donors in the United States, Italy and Spain gave samples during acute or convalescent COVID-19. PBMCs, B-cell-depleted T cells, or T cells provided the cDNA or gDNA that made up the material.

CDR1 and CDR2 from the germline V gene are MGHDK and SYGVNS. The CDR3 runs to 17 residues. Trimming took 3 bases from V and 4 from J, leaving 21 bases between them. Authors' data handling: Cell counts per sample came from amplifying reference gene primers. Assay used: immunoSEQ multiplex PCR; TCRdb lists only in-frame clones, some missing. V, J and clone size are those of that table, while D and trimming were read from the DNA. The sample yields a few hundred thousand clones, more than 70% seen once. The rearrangement joins TRBV25-1 to TRBJ2-5; tentatively, D is TRBD2 (7 bases). Input material: peripheral blood. The TCR originated in a woman in her 50s with COVID-19, enrolled during active disease. The CDR3 spells CASSDSQGRVYGETQYF. Here the CDR3 DNA reads TGTGCCAGCAGTGACAGCCAGGGGAGGGTATATGGAGAGACCCAGTACTTC.